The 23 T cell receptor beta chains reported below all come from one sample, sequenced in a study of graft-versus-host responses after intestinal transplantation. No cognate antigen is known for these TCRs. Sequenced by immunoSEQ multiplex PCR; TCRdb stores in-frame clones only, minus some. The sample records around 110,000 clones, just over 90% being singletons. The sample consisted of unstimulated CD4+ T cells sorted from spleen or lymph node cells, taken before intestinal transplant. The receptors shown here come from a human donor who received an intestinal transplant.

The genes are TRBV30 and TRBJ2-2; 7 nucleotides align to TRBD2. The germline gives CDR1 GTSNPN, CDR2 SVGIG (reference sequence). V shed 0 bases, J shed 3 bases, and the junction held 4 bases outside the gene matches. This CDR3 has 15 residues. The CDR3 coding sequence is TGTGCCTGGAGTGTAAGCGGGATATACACCGGGGAGCTGTTTTTT. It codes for CAWSVSGIYTGELFF.

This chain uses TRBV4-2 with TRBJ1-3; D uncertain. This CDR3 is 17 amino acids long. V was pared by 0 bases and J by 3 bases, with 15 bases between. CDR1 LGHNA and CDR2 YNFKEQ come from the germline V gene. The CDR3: CASSQENPGIRGNTIYF. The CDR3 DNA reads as TGTGCCAGCAGCCAAGAGAATCCGGGAATACGTGGAAACACCATATATTTT.

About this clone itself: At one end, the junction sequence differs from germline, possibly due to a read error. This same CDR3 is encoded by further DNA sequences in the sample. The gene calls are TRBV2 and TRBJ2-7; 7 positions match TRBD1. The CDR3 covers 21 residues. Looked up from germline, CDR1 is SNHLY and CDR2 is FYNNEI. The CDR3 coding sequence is TGTGCTAGCACCCGGCCCTTCGACAGGGCCTCCCGCCGACCCGGTGAGAACGAGCAGTACTTC. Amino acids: CASTRPFDRASRRPGENEQYF.

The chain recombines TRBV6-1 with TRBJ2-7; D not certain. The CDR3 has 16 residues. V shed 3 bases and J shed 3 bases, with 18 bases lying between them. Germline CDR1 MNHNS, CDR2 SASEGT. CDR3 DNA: TGTGCCAGCAGTGACAATCGACTGCCTCTACTCTACGAGCAGTACTTC. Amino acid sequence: CASSDNRLPLLYEQYF.

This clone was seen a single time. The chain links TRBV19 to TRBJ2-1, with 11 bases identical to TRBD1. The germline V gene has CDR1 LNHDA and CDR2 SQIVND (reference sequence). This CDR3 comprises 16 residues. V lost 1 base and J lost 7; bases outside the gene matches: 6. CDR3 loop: CASSIGPGDRGNEQFF. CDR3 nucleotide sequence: TGTGCCAGTAGTATAGGCCCGGGGGACAGGGGGAATGAGCAGTTCTTC.

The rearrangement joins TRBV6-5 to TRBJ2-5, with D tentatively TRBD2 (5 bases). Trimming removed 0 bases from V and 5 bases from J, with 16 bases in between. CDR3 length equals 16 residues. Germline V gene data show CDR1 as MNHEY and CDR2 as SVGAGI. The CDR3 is CASSYSIARPRETQYF. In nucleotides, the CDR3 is TGTGCCAGCAGTTACTCTATAGCGAGGCCTCGGGAGACCCAGTACTTC.

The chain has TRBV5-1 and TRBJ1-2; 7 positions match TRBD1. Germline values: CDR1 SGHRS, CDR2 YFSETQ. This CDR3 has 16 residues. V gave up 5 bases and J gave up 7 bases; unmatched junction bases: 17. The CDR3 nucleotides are TGCGCCAGCAGTGGACTCTCAACAGGGGCCTTGGGTGGCTACACCTTC. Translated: CASSGLSTGALGGYTF.

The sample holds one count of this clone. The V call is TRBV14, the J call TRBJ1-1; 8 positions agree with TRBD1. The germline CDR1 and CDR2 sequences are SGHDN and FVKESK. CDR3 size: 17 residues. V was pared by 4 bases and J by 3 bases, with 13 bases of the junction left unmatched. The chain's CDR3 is CASSLGQGGLVDTEAFF. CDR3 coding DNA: TGTGCCAGCAGCCTTGGACAGGGAGGATTGGTCGACACTGAAGCTTTCTTT.

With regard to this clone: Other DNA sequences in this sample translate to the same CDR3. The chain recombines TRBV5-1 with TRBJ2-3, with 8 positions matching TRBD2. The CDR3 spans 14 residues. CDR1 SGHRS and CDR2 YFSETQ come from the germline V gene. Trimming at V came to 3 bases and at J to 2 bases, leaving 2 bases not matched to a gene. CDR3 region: CASSSGGVTDTQYF. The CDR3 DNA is TGCGCCAGCAGCTCCGGGGGGGTCACAGATACGCAGTATTTT.

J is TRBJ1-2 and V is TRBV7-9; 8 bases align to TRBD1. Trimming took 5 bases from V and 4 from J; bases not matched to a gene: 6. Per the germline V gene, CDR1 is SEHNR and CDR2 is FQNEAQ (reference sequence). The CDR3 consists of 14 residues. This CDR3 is CASSPPGQVYGYTF. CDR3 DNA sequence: TGTGCCAGCAGCCCTCCGGGACAGGTCTATGGCTACACCTTC. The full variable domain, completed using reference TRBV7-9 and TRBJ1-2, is DTGVSQNPRHKITKRGQNVTFRCDPISEHNRLYWYRQTLGQGPEFLTYFQNEAQLEKSRLLSDRFSAERPKGSFSTLEIQRTEQGDSAMYLCASSPPGQVYGYTFGSGTRLTVV.

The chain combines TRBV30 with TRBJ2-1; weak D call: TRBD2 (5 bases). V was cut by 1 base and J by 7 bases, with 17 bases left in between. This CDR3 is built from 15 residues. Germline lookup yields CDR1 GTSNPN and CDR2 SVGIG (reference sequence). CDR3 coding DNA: TGTGCCTGGAGTGGAGGTCTAGCTTCAGGTAATGAGCAGTTCTTC. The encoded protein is CAWSGGLASGNEQFF. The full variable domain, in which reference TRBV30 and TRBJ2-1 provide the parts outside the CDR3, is SQTIHQWPATLVQPVGSPLSLECTVEGTSNPNLYWYRQAAGRGLQLLFYSVGIGQISSEVPQNLSASRPQDRQFILSSKKLLLSDSGFYLCAWSGGLASGNEQFFGPGTRLTVL.

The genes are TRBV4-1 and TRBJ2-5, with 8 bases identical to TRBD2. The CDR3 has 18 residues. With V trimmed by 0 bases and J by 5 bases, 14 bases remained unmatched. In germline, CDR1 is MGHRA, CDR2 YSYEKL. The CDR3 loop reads CASSQEGRLAGSRETQYF. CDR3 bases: TGCGCCAGCAGCCAAGAAGGGAGGTTAGCGGGGTCACGGGAGACCCAGTACTTC.

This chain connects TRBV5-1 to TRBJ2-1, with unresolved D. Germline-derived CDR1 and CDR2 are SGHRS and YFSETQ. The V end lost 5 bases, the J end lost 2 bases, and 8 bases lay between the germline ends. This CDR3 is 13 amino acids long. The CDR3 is CASRRGAYNEQFF. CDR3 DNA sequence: TGCGCCAGCAGACGCGGAGCCTACAATGAGCAGTTCTTC.

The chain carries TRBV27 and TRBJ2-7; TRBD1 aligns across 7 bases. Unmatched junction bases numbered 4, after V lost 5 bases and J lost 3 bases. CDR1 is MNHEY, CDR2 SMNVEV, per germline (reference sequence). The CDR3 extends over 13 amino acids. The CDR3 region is CASSRTGVYEQYF. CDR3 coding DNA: TGTGCCAGCAGTCGGACAGGTGTCTACGAGCAGTACTTC.

CDR3 bases: TGTGCCAGCAGCTTGGTTCCCTACGGGGGGGCCACAGATACGCAGTATTTT. Amino acid sequence: CASSLVPYGGATDTQYF. The chain uses TRBV5-4 and TRBJ2-3; 8 positions match TRBD2. The trim removed 0 bases at V and 2 bases at J, leaving 8 bases unmatched. CDR3 length equals 17 residues. Germline-derived CDR1 and CDR2 are SGHNT and YYREEE (reference sequence).

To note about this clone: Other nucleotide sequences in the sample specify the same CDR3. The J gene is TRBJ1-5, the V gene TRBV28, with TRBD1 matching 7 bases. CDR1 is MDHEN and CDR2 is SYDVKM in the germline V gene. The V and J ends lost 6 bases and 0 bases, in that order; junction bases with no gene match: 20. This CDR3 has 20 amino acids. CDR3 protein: CASSFPRTGVLLYSNQPQHF. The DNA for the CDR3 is TGTGCCAGCAGCTTTCCCCGCACAGGGGTACTACTTTATAGCAATCAGCCCCAGCATTTT.

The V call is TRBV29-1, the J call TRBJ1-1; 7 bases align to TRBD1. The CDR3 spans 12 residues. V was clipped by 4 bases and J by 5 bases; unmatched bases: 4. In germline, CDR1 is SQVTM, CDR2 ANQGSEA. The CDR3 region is CSVVGRGTEAFF. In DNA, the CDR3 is TGCAGCGTTGTAGGCAGGGGGACTGAAGCTTTCTTT.

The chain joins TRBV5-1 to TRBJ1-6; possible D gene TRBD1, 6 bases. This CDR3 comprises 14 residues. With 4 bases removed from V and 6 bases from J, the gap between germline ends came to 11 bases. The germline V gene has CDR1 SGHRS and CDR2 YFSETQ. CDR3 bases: TGCGCCAGCAGCCCAGGGGCCGGTAATTCACCCCTCCACTTT. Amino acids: CASSPGAGNSPLHF. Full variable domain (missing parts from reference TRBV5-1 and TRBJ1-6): KAGVTQTPRYLIKTRGQQVTLSCSPISGHRSVSWYQQTPGQGLQFLFEYFSETQRNKGNFPGRFSGRQFSNSRSEMNVSTLELGDSALYLCASSPGAGNSPLHFGNGTRLTVT.

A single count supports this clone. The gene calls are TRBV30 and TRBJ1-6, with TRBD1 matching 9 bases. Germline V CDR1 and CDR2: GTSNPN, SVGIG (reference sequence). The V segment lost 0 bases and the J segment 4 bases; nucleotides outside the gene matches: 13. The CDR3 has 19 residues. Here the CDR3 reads CAWSVGPGRGTGYNSPLHF. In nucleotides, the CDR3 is TGTGCCTGGAGTGTAGGCCCAGGCCGGGGGACAGGGTATAATTCACCCCTCCACTTT.

The CDR3 is CASSPRGGNQETQYF. The DNA of the CDR3 is TGTGCCAGCAGCCCCCGGGGGGGCAACCAAGAGACCCAGTACTTC. The chain employs TRBV5-4 and TRBJ2-5; 8 bases are a match to TRBD2. V lost 4 bases and J lost 0; bases outside the gene matches: 5. The germline V gene has CDR1 SGHNT and CDR2 YYREEE (reference sequence). The CDR3 is made up of 15 amino acids. The full variable domain, rest sourced from reference TRBV5-4 and TRBJ2-5, is ETGVTQSPTHLIKTRGQQVTLRCSSQSGHNTVSWYQQALGQGPQFIFQYYREEENGRGNFPPRFSGLQFPNYSSELNVNALELDDSALYLCASSPRGGNQETQYFGPGTRLLVL.

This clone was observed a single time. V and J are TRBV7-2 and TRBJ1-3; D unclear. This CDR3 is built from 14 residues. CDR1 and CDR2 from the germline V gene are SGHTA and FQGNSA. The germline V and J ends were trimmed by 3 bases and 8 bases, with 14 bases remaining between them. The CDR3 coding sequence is TGTGCCAGCAGCTTGGAGACTGCGAGCGACACCATATATTTT. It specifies CASSLETASDTIYF.

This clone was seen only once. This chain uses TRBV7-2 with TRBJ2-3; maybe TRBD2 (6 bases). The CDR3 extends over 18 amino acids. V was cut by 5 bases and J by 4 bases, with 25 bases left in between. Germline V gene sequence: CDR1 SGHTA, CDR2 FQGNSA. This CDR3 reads CASSLFRDFQDIADTQYF. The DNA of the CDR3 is TGTGCCAGCAGCCTGTTCCGGGACTTTCAGGATATCGCAGATACGCAGTATTTT.

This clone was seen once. The CDR3 sequence: CASSLSGASYGYTF. The CDR3 DNA follows: TGTGCCAGCAGTTTAAGCGGGGCTTCTTATGGCTACACCTTC. The chain employs TRBV28 and TRBJ1-2, with D maybe TRBD1 (5 bases). The CDR3 is 14 amino acids. Germline V gene sequence: CDR1 MDHEN, CDR2 SYDVKM. V gave up 2 bases and J gave up 5 bases, with 12 bases separating them.